These T cell receptor beta chains were read from a single sample in a study of cytomegalovirus exposure and HLA in healthy donors. The data were produced by immunoSEQ multiplex PCR, yet TCRdb's version contains in-frame clones alone and is incomplete. The sample lists about 200,000 clones; 78% were seen once. Source material: PBMCs. These receptors originate from a male donor in good health and CMV-seronegative. Both conserved end residues are part of each CDR3. D genes are given only for firm matches. A row's size may be missing; if present it is once, few, many or a size class.

D gene: -
V gene: TRBV30
J gene: TRBJ1-5
clone size: -
CDR3 protein: CAWSPGAFSNQPQHF
CDR3 DNA: TGTGCCTGGAGTCCAGGGGCCTTTAGCAATCAGCCCCAGCATTTT

D gene: TRBD1
V gene: TRBV4-2
J gene: TRBJ1-2
clone size: -
CDR3 protein: CASSPGQVVNYGYTF
CDR3 DNA: TGTGCCAGCAGCCCGGGACAGGTAGTTAACTATGGCTACACCTTC

D gene: TRBD1
V gene: TRBV28
J gene: TRBJ2-6
clone size: -
CDR3 protein: CASRGQFSGANVLTF
CDR3 DNA: TGTGCCAGCAGGGGACAGTTCTCTGGGGCCAACGTCCTGACTTTC

D gene: -
V gene: TRBV7-9
J gene: TRBJ2-7
clone size: -
CDR3 protein: CSSSLAYDYEQYF
CDR3 DNA: TGTTCCAGCAGCTTAGCCTATGACTACGAGCAGTACTTC

D gene: -
V gene: TRBV5-5
J gene: TRBJ2-7
clone size: -
CDR3 protein: CASSWGSLEGYEQYF
CDR3 DNA: TGTGCCAGCAGCTGGGGATCCCTTGAGGGCTACGAGCAGTACTTC

D gene: TRBD2
V gene: TRBV27
J gene: TRBJ2-7
clone size: -
CDR3 protein: CASSFSGRAGEQYF
CDR3 DNA: TGTGCCAGCAGTTTTAGCGGGAGGGCTGGCGAGCAGTACTTC

D gene: -
V gene: TRBV7-7
J gene: TRBJ2-5
clone size: -
CDR3 protein: CASSPRVGPYQETQYF
CDR3 DNA: TGTGCTAGCAGCCCCAGGGTGGGGCCATACCAAGAGACCCAGTACTTC

D gene: -
V gene: TRBV6-5
J gene: TRBJ2-5
clone size: -
CDR3 protein: CASAGIGETQYF
CDR3 DNA: TGTGCCAGCGCGGGTATCGGAGAGACCCAGTACTTC

D gene: -
V gene: TRBV27
J gene: TRBJ1-1
clone size: few
CDR3 protein: CASSSLQGWRAFF
CDR3 DNA: TGTGCCAGCAGTTCCCTACAGGGATGGAGAGCTTTCTTT

D gene: TRBD2
V gene: TRBV29-1
J gene: TRBJ2-7
clone size: few
CDR3 protein: CSVAFLTSGHYEQYF
CDR3 DNA: TGCAGCGTTGCGTTCTTGACTAGCGGACACTACGAGCAGTACTTC

D gene: -
V gene: TRBV7-2
J gene: TRBJ1-2
clone size: -
CDR3 protein: CASSLVSQAANYGYTF
CDR3 DNA: TGTGCCAGCAGCTTAGTTAGTCAGGCCGCTAACTATGGCTACACCTTC

D gene: -
V gene: TRBV19
J gene: TRBJ2-1
clone size: once
CDR3 protein: CASSMGGPYNEQFF
CDR3 DNA: TGTGCCAGTAGTATGGGGGGTCCCTACAATGAGCAGTTCTTC

D gene: TRBD1
V gene: TRBV10-2
J gene: TRBJ1-1
clone size: -
CDR3 protein: CASTQGGTEAFF
CDR3 DNA: TGCGCCAGCACCCAGGGGGGCACTGAAGCTTTCTTT

D gene: -
V gene: TRBV7-2
J gene: TRBJ2-4
clone size: -
CDR3 protein: CASSLRRPRGVLAKNIQYF
CDR3 DNA: TGTGCCAGCAGCTTGAGGCGGCCTAGGGGTGTACTAGCCAAAAACATTCAGTACTTC

D gene: TRBD2
V gene: TRBV7-9
J gene: TRBJ2-4
clone size: -
CDR3 protein: CASIDRTSNIQYF
CDR3 DNA: TGTGCCAGCATCGATAGGACTAGCAACATTCAGTACTTC

D gene: -
V gene: TRBV19
J gene: TRBJ1-3
clone size: -
CDR3 protein: CASSSTALSGNTIYF
CDR3 DNA: TGTGCCAGTAGTTCCACAGCCCTCTCTGGAAACACCATATATTTT

D gene: TRBD1
V gene: TRBV29-1
J gene: TRBJ1-2
clone size: -
CDR3 protein: CSVETGMANYGYTF
CDR3 DNA: TGCAGCGTGGAGACAGGGATGGCTAACTATGGCTACACCTTC